The 12 T cell receptor beta chains listed next were all sequenced from one sample in a study of blood T cell repertoires in COVID-19. This table comes from immunoSEQ multiplex PCR, and its TCRdb copy is limited to in-frame clones, with some not included. Among 140,000 or so clones listed, roughly 80% were seen once. The sequenced sample was peripheral blood. These receptor sequences come from a man aged 45-60 years with active or convalescent COVID-19.

The sample holds a few counts of this clone. This chain links TRBV7-2 with TRBJ2-5, with 9 bases fitting TRBD2. The CDR3 length is 14 residues. In germline, CDR1 is SGHTA, CDR2 FQGNSA. Germline trimming cut 5 bases from V and 5 bases from J; bases unmatched to any gene: 6. CDR3 sequence: CASSILAGLETQYF. The DNA of the CDR3 is TGTGCCAGCAGCATACTAGCGGGCCTGGAGACCCAGTACTTC.

This chain uses TRBV27 with TRBJ1-3; TRBD1 agrees at 7 bases. There are 15 residues in the CDR3. The V segment lost 5 bases and the J segment 2 bases; nucleotides outside the gene matches: 6. Germline V gene lookup returns CDR1 MNHEY and CDR2 SMNVEV (reference sequence). CDR3 sequence: CASSLRQGTGNTIYF. The CDR3 coding sequence is TGTGCCAGCAGTCTCCGACAGGGAACTGGAAACACCATATATTTT.

This clone showed up just once. The chain links TRBV9 to TRBJ1-1, with 9 bases identical to TRBD1. V shed 6 bases, J shed 3 bases, and the junction held 6 bases outside the gene matches. Germline-derived CDR1 and CDR2 are SGDLS and YYNGEE. The CDR3 spans 14 residues. DNA for the CDR3: TGTGCCAGCACCAAGACAGGGGGGGACACTGAAGCTTTCTTT. It yields the protein CASTKTGGDTEAFF.

The CDR3 spells CASSYSNLGGSSYEQYF. CDR3 nucleotides: TGTGCCAGCAGTTACTCGAATCTTGGCGGGAGCTCCTACGAGCAGTACTTC. The chain has TRBV6-7 and TRBJ2-7; 7 bases are a match to TRBD2. TRBV6-7 is sorted into the ORF group, with uncertain function. This CDR3 has 17 amino acids. V shed 0 bases and J 0 bases; nucleotides not matched to a gene: 8.

The rearrangement links TRBV27 to TRBJ2-2; 9 positions agree with TRBD1. This CDR3 has 14 residues. With V trimmed by 8 bases and J by 3 bases, 4 bases remained unmatched. Germline loops: CDR1 MNHEY, CDR2 SMNVEV (reference sequence). The CDR3 DNA follows: TGTGCCAGCTCACAGGGGGCGGACACCGGGGAGCTGTTTTTT. It yields the protein CASSQGADTGELFF.

This clone was recorded once. This chain joins TRBV3-1 (or the pseudogene TRBV3-2) and TRBJ2-7, with 11 bases aligning to TRBD2. The CDR3 covers 15 residues. Germline-derived CDR1 and CDR2 are LGHDT and YNNKEL (reference sequence). V lost 5 bases and J lost 6; bases outside the gene matches: 9. In DNA form, the CDR3 reads TGTGCCAGCAGCAGAGGGACTAGCGGAAACGGCGAGCAGTACTTC. It translates to CASSRGTSGNGEQYF.

The genes are TRBV5-1 and TRBJ2-6, with TRBD2 identical over 7 bases. The CDR3 consists of 16 residues. CDR1 and CDR2 (germline): SGHRS, YFSETQ. V gave up 0 bases and J gave up 3 bases; unmatched junction bases: 3. The CDR3 DNA is TGCGCCAGCAGCTTGGACGGGAGGAATGGGGCCAACGTCCTGACTTTC. It specifies CASSLDGRNGANVLTF.

The chain couples TRBV27 to TRBJ2-3; 9 bases match TRBD1. CDR3 length: 17 amino acids. CDR1 and CDR2 from the germline V gene are MNHEY and SMNVEV (reference sequence). V lost 5 bases, J lost 2 bases, and 11 bases stayed unmatched. The CDR3 sequence: CASSLNRGPFPTDTQYF. The CDR3 region has the DNA TGTGCCAGCAGTCTTAACAGGGGGCCATTTCCCACAGATACGCAGTATTTT.

The chain couples TRBV19 to TRBJ2-5; possible D gene TRBD2, 5 bases. This CDR3 has 16 amino acids. Trimming took 7 bases from V and 0 from J, leaving 18 bases between them. The germline gives CDR1 LNHDA, CDR2 SQIVND (reference sequence). The CDR3 region is CASTKSRTGYQETQYF. CDR3 coding DNA: TGTGCCAGTACTAAATCCCGGACGGGGTACCAAGAGACCCAGTACTTC.

This chain uses TRBV27 with TRBJ2-3, with D tentatively TRBD2 (7 bases). Per germline, CDR1 MNHEY and CDR2 SMNVEV (reference sequence). The CDR3 covers 15 residues. V was shortened by 7 bases and J by 4 bases, with 18 bases between the two germline ends. In DNA, the CDR3 is TGTGCCAGCAACCCGAGGGGGGGAGCGGCAGATACGCAGTATTTT. Translation: CASNPRGGAADTQYF.

This chain connects TRBV7-7 to TRBJ2-5; D possibly corresponds to TRBD2 (5 bases). V lost 3 bases to trimming and J lost 1 base, with 12 bases between them. Germline CDR1 SSHAT, CDR2 FNYEAQ (reference sequence). This CDR3 is 15 amino acids long. The CDR3 DNA reads TGTGCCAGCAGCTTTTCGGCGGGTACCCAAGAGACCCAGTACTTC. Encoded protein: CASSFSAGTQETQYF.

This chain uses TRBV9 with TRBJ2-5; weak D call: TRBD1 (6 bases). Germline CDR1 SGDLS, CDR2 YYNGEE. The V gene lost 3 bases and the J gene lost 5 bases, with 11 bases spanning the gap. This CDR3 has 13 amino acids. The CDR3 bases are TGTGCCAGCAGCGAGCAGGGGTCGGAGACCCAGTACTTC. Its translation is CASSEQGSETQYF.